Listed here is a single T cell receptor beta chain. Its antigen remains unidentified. Using immunoSEQ multiplex PCR, the repertoire was profiled, and TCRdb retains in-frame clones only, with some absent. Found here are about 140,000 clones, about nine tenths of them singletons; the top ten hold approximately 5.4%. The data originate from a study of T cell responses to AZD1222 COVID-19 vaccine. Study-wide results and caveats: Baseline antibody screening turned up just a handful of seropositive AZD1222 recipients. Donors were mostly white British, more females; clonal diversity possibly underestimated.

The length of the CDR3 is 16 residues. The J segment lost 2 bases and the V segment lost 0 bases, leaving 2 bases of the junction unmatched. In germline, CDR1 is SGHRS, CDR2 YFSETQ. The genes are TRBV5-1 and TRBJ2-3, with 11 bases identical to TRBD2. This TCR derives from an adult in good health. This material consisted of peripheral blood, taken on day 0 of AZD1222 vaccination. The CDR3 reads CASSLGSGGVTDTQYF. In DNA, the CDR3 is TGCGCCAGCAGCTTGGGTAGCGGGGGGGTCACAGATACGCAGTATTTT. Combining the CDR3 with reference TRBV5-1 and TRBJ2-3 gives the whole variable domain KAGVTQTPRYLIKTRGQQVTLSCSPISGHRSVSWYQQTPGQGLQFLFEYFSETQRNKGNFPGRFSGRQFSNSRSEMNVSTLELGDSALYLCASSLGSGGVTDTQYFGPGTRLTVL.